One T cell receptor beta chain is described in this entry. As yet, its antigen is unknown. These data belong to a study of CD8 T cells in ankylosing spondylitis. V dropped 5 bases and J dropped 10; count of bases not matched to a gene: 8. CDR3 length: 13 amino acids. CDR1 and CDR2 from the germline V gene are SGHTA and FQGNSA. Each TCR beta library was made by quantitative 5'-RACE that incorporated molecular barcodes. One entry per CDR3 protein, called by TCRdb with MiXCR from the 5' RACE reads. The table records about 140,000 distinct CDR3 sequences, approximately 8.4% of them present only once. Whole-study findings and limits: Some of these motif variants have turned up before, in reports on reactive arthritis synovial fluid and blood. Significant enrichment of disease-linked clones was reportedly seen in matched ankylosing spondylitis synovial fluid. Ankylosing spondylitis blood appeared to carry a characteristic TCR beta motif of fewer than 10 highly homologous variants.

The sequence came from a male donor with ankylosing spondylitis. The chain uses TRBV7-2 and TRBJ2-5; 9 bases match TRBD1. The sample comprised synovial fluid, either unsorted or a sorted T cell fraction (not recorded which). The CDR3 reads CASSQQGARDQYF. CDR3 DNA sequence: TGTGCCAGCAGCCAACAGGGGGCCCGCGACCAGTACTTC.